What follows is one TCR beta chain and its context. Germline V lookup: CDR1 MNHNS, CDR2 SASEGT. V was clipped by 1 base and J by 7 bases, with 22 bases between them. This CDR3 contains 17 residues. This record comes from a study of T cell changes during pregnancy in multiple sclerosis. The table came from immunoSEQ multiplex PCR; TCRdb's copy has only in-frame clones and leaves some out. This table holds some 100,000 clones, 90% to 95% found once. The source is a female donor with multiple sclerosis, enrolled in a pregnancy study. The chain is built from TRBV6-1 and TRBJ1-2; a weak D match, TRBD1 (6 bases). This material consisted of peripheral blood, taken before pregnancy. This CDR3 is CASSEGGGGTPFRGYTF. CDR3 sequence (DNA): TGTGCCAGCAGTGAAGGGGGGGGAGGGACACCTTTTCGTGGCTACACCTTC.